This paragraph covers one T cell receptor beta chain sequence. What this receptor recognizes is not known. Per-base quality was not reported, and no clone a single base away is much larger than it. The CDR3 contains 15 residues, cysteine and phenylalanine counted. Only the CDR3 region is kept as DNA, spanning 45 bases read in frame from base 1. At the junction V is shortened by 0 bases and J by 7 bases, with 14 bases in between. The germline V gene sets CDR1 to SGHDT and CDR2 to YYEEEE. Collaborating institutions collected whole blood in K2EDTA tubes following their own protocols. For TCRbeta analysis, collaborator samples were shipped as frozen whole blood, as isolated PBMCs, or as DNA extracted from either sample type. TCRbeta CDR3 regions were amplified from genomic DNA using the immunoSEQ Assay, a bias-controlled multiplex PCR. Per the original workflow: The number of nucleated cells in each sample was estimated by amplification of reference gene primers within the assay. To quantify the absolute abundance of each unique TCRbeta CDR3 rearrangement, sequence reads were collapsed and filtered. Productive Simpson clonality was computed per sample as the square root of Simpson's diversity index over productive rearrangements. TCRdb carries this immuneACCESS record with in-frame sequences only. Its versions omit some clonotypes, under half of them owing to an unresolved V gene in the studies checked, with the rest unexplained. The V and J calls and clone size are taken from that table; D and trimming were inferred from the DNA. This sample has fewer than 40,000 clones in its table, and roughly 80% of those were observed once. Around a third of the sample is in the top ten clones.

The record originates from a study of blood T cell repertoires in COVID-19 (dated by TCRdb to 2020 to 2022). Context from the whole study: The collaborator samples originated in the United States, Italy and Spain and spanned the acute and convalescent phases of COVID-19. The prospective study material was composed of cDNA or gDNA derived from T cells, B-cell-depleted T cells, or PBMCs. Subjects who had been exposed to COVID-19, were actively infected with it, or had recovered from it provided the deeply sampled blood TCRbeta repertoires that made up the dataset. The repertoires were made available in a free public database intended to serve as a resource for research on the immune response to SARS-CoV-2. Samples came from the ongoing ImmuneRACE study (first 160 participants) plus 1,254 subjects from 6 global collaborators. Nearly every sample came with metadata listing a de-identified subject ID, COVID-19 status, age in years and sex. Where HLA class I and class II types were available, the types were taken from metadata supplied by the sample provider, not from assay-based typing.

What the work shows at the level of the full study, not this receptor alone: The quantity of clinical and demographic metadata differed by source and by participant and was supplied without curation.

Sequencing was carried out using peripheral blood. Recombination joined TRBV5-6 with TRBJ2-1, with the D gene not confidently named. The TCR comes from a man at least 80 years old with acute or convalescent COVID-19. The CDR3: CASSLAGTSGNEQFF. The nucleotide sequence reads TGTGCCAGCAGCTTGGCCGGAACCTCCGGGAATGAGCAGTTCTTC.